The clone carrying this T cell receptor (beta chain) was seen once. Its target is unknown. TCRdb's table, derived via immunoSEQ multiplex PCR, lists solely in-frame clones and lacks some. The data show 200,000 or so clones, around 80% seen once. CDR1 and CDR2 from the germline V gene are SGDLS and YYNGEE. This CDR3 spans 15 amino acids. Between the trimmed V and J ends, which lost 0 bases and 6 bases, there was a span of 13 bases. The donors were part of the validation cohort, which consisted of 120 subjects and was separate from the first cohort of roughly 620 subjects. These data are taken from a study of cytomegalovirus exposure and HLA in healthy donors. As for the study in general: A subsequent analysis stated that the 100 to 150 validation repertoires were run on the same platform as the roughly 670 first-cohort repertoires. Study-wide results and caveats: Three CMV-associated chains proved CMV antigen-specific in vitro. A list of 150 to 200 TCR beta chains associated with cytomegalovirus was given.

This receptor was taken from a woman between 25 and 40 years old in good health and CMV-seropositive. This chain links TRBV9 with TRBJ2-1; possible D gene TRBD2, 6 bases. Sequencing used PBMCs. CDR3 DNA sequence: TGTGCCAGCAGCGTAGACGGGACTGCCGCCAATGAGCAGTTCTTC. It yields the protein CASSVDGTAANEQFF.